This T cell receptor beta chain was observed in a study of beta chain features in type 1 diabetes (dated by TCRdb to 2016 to 2019). For the study in its entirety: No differences in mean age, gender distribution, total cell number or subset yield were found between patients and healthy donors. A total of 85 million to 110 million sorted cells were examined across all samples, and RNA yield correlated strongly with the number of cells per subset. The study compared the TCRB repertoires of sorted circulating CD4+ T cell subsets in recently diagnosed type 1 diabetes patients with those in matched healthy donors. Naive and central memory subsets were obtained from all 30 or so donors, but regulatory and stem cell-like memory subsets were isolated from only 8 patients and roughly eight healthy donors.

The junction shows trimming of 4 bases on V and 3 bases on J, plus 10 bases between the germline ends. Spanning cysteine to phenylalanine, the CDR3 consists of 13 amino acids. Kept here is only the CDR3 DNA, which spans 39 bases and is read in frame from base 1. Via the germline V gene (reference sequence), CDR1 is MNHEY and CDR2 SMNVEV. Here is what the overall study found, with its caveats: Because cDNA was sequenced instead of genomic DNA, highly expressing activated cells could be over-represented, though the groups showed no difference in activation or CD3 levels. A moderate but significant shortening of TCRB CDR3 length was observed in type 1 diabetes patients in all four CD4+ subsets. Naive, central memory and regulatory TCRB repertoires appeared to be more similar among patients than among healthy donors. Patients with type 1 diabetes made fewer insertions and deleted more nucleotides at VDJ recombination sites, implying thymic rearrangement abnormalities. PCR may preferentially amplify shorter templates, but because patient and control samples were amplified and corrected together, any resulting skew would affect both groups equally. Because the HLA sub-analyses included only small numbers of individuals, any influence of HLA type on TCRB rearrangement was left unresolved.

Each donor gave one peripheral blood draw, averaging around 120 mL, which was collected into heparinised tubes. Using a panel that included CD45RO, CCR7, CD25, CD127, CD95 and CD27, naive, central memory, regulatory and stem cell-like memory CD4+ T cells were sorted on a BD FACSAria II. All sorted populations exceeded 95% purity. PBMCs were separated immediately by Lymphoprep density gradient centrifugation and were stained directly, without being cultured. So that batch effects would be minimized, each experiment stained and sorted samples in pairs, pairing one healthy donor with one patient. All of the isolated RNA was reverse transcribed with the High Capacity cDNA Reverse Transcription Kit, so expressed TCRB transcripts were sequenced. Deep immunoSEQ sequencing was applied to naive, central memory and regulatory T cell samples, giving an average of about 3.57 million total reads per sample. Sorted cells were lysed in RLT buffer, and RNA was extracted using DNase-treated RNeasy Micro or Mini kits according to cell number. To prevent cross-contamination, each cell subset was processed individually, whereas patient and healthy donor samples were processed jointly. Using the immunoSEQ multiplex PCR, TCRB sequences were amplified from cDNA into 87-bp fragments spanning the CDR3 region. The amplicons were sequenced using the Illumina HiSeq platform. The authors processed their data as follows. PCR bias was corrected computationally using synthetic template baselines, and reads within Hamming distance 2 were collapsed, with unmergeable singletons discarded. Reads were aligned to IMGT to assign V, D and J genes, CDR3 length, and insertions or deletions at six rearrangement sites. Within each subset, clonotype counts were normalized to the number of sorted cells before true diversity and Gini coefficients were calculated with the tcR R package. The overlap coefficient, calculated on TCRB nucleotide sequences, was used to quantify repertoire sharing. As a proxy for the pre-selection repertoire, out-of-frame TCRB sequences from naive cells were analyzed. The source is immuneACCESS, and TCRdb retained only in-frame sequences with V and J called. Part of the clones is not carried over; for the studies checked, unresolved V genes explain less than half of this, and the remainder is unexplained. V, J and clone size are taken as reported in that table, and D and trimming were inferred from the DNA itself. The sample yields roughly 450,000 clones; approximately 15% were counted once. Roughly 0.036% of the sample comes from the top ten.

With regard to this clone: Its antigen is still unknown. No base qualities exist here, and no much larger clone lies one base off it.

The rearrangement combines TRBV27 with TRBJ2-7; the D gene is not confidently resolved. The clonotype comes from a young man in good health. Specimen: naive CD4+ T cells from blood. This specimen's cell subset or site label, per the study, means: true naive CD4+ T cells. The DNA sequence is as follows: TGTGCCAGCAGTTATCGAGAAGACTACGAGCAGTACTTC. It translates as CASSYREDYEQYF.